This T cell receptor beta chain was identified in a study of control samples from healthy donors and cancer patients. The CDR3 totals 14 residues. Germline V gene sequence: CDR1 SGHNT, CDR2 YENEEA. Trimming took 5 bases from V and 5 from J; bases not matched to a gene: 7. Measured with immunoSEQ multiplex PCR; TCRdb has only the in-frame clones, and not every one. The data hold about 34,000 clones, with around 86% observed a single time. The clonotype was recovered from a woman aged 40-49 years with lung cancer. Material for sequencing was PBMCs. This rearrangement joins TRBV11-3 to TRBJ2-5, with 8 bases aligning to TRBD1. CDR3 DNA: TGTGCCAGCAGCCCGACAGGGGCTTCGGAGACCCAGTACTTC. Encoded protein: CASSPTGASETQYF.